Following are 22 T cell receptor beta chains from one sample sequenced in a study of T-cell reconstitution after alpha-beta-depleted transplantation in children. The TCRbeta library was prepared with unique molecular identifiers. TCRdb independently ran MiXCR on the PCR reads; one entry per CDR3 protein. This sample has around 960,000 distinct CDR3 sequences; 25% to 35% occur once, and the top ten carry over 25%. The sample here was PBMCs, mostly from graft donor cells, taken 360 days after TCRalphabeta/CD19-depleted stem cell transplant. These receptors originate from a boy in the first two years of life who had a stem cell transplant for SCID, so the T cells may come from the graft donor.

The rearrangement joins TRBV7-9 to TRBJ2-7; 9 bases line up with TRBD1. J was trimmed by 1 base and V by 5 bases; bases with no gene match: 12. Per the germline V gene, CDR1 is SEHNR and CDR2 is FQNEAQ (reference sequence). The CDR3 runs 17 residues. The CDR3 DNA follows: TGTGCCAGCAGCACGACTCTCCGGGACAGGGAATCCTACGAGCAGTACTTC. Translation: CASSTTLRDRESYEQYF.

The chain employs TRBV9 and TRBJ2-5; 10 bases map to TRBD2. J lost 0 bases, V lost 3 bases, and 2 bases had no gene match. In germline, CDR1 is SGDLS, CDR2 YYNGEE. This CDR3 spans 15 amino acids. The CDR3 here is CASSASGGDQETQYF. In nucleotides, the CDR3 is TGTGCCAGCAGCGCTAGCGGGGGAGACCAAGAGACCCAGTACTTC.

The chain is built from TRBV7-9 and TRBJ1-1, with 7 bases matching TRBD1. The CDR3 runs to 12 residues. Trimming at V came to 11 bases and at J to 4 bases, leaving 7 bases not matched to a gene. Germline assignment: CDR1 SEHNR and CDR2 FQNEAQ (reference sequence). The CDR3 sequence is CAQGGESTEAFF. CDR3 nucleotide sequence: TGTGCCCAGGGGGGAGAGAGCACTGAAGCTTTCTTT. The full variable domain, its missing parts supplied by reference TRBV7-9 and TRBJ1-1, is DTGVSQNPRHKITKRGQNVTFRCDPISEHNRLYWYRQTLGQGPEFLTYFQNEAQLEKSRLLSDRFSAERPKGSFSTLEIQRTEQGDSAMYLCAQGGESTEAFFGQGTRLTVV.

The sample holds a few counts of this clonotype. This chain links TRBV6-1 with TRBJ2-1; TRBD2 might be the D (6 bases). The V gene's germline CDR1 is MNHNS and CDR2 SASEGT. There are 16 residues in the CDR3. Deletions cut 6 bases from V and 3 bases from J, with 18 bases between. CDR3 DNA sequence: TGTGCCAGCAGCCGTCTTCCGGGACTCCTCTACAATGAGCAGTTCTTC. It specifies CASSRLPGLLYNEQFF.

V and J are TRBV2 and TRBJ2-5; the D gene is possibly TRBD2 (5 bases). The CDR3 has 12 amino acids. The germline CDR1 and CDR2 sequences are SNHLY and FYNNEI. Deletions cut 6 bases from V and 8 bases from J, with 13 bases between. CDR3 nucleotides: TGTGCCAGCAGCGCACTAGTATCCACCCAGTACTTC. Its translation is CASSALVSTQYF.

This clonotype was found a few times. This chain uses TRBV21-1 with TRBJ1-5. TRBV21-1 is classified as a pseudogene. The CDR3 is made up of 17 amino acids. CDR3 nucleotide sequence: TGTGCCAGCAGCAAGGAGTGGGGGAGGAATAGCAATCAGCCCCAGCATTTT. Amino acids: CASSKEWGRNSNQPQHF.

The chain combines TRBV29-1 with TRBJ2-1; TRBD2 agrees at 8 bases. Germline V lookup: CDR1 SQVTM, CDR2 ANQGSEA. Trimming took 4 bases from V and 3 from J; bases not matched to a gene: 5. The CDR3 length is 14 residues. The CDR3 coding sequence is TGCAGCGTTGGGTGGCGGGGGGACTACAATGAGCAGTTCTTC. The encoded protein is CSVGWRGDYNEQFF.

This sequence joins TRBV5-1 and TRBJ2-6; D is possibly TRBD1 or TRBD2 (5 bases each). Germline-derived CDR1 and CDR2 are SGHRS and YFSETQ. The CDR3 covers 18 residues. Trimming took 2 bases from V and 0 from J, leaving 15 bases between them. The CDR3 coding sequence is TGCGCCAGCAGCTTTGGGGACGCACCCGGCTCTGGGGCCAACGTCCTGACTTTC. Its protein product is CASSFGDAPGSGANVLTF.

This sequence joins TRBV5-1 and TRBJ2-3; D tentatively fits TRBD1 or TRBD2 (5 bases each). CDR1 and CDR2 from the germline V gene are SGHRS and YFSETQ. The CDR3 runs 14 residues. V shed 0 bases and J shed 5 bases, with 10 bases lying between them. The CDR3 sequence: CASSLGPRGDTQYF. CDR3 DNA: TGCGCCAGCAGCTTGGGGCCGAGGGGAGATACGCAGTATTTT.

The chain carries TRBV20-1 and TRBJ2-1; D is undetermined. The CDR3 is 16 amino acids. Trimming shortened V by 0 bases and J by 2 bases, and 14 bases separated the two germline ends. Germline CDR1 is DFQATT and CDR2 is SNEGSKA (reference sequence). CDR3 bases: TGCAGTGCTAGAGATCCCGCGTCGTGGCCCTACAATGAGCAGTTCTTC. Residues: CSARDPASWPYNEQFF.

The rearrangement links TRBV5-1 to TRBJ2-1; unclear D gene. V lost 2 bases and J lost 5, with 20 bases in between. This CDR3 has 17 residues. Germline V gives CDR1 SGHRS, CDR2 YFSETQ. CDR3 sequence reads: CASSLTSVALANNEQFF. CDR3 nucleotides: TGCGCCAGCAGCTTAACGAGTGTCGCCCTGGCCAACAATGAGCAGTTCTTC.

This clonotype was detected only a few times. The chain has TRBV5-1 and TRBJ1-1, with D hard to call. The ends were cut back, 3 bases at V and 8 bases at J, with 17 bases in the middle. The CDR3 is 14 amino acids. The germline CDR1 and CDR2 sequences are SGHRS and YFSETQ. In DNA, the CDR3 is TGCGCCAGCAGCTCTTTGCCCGAGAGGGCCGAAGCTTTCTTT. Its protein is CASSSLPERAEAFF. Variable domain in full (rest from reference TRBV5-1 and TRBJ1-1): KAGVTQTPRYLIKTRGQQVTLSCSPISGHRSVSWYQQTPGQGLQFLFEYFSETQRNKGNFPGRFSGRQFSNSRSEMNVSTLELGDSALYLCASSSLPERAEAFFGQGTRLTVV.

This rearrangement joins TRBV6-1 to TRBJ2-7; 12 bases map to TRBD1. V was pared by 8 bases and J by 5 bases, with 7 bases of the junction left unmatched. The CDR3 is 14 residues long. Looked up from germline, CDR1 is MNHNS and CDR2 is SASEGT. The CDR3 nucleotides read TGTGCCAGCTACTCCGGGACAGGGGGCGACGAGCAGTACTTC. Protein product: CASYSGTGGDEQYF.

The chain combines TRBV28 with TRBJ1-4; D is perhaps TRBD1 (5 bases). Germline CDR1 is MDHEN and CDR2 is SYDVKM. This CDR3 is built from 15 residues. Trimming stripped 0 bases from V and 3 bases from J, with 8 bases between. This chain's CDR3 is CASSLWGDANEKLFF. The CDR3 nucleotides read TGTGCCAGCAGTTTATGGGGGGACGCTAATGAAAAACTGTTTTTT. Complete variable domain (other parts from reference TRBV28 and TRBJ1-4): DVKVTQSSRYLVKRTGEKVFLECVQDMDHENMFWYRQDPGLGLRLIYFSYDVKMKEKGDIPEGYSVSREKKERFSLILESASTNQTSMYLCASSLWGDANEKLFFGSGTQLSVL.

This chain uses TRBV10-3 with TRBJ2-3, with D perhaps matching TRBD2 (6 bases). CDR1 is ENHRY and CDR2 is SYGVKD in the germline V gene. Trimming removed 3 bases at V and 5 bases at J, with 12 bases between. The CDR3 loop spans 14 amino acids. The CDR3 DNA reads TGTGCCATCAGTGATGGGGGGATTCGAGATACGCAGTATTTT. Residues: CAISDGGIRDTQYF.

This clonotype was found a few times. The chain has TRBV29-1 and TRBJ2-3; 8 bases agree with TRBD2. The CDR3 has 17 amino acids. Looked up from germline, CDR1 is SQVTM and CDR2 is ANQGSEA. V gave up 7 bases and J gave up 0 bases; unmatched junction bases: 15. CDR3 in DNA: TGCAGCGGGGGGACTAGGGGTTCTTTCTCTAGCACAGATACGCAGTATTTT. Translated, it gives CSGGTRGSFSSTDTQYF.

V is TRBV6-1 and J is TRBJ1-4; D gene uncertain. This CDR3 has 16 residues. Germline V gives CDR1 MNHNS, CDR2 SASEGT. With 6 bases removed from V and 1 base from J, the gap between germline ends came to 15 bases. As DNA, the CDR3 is TGTGCCAGCAGCCCCTTCCCGCCCCGAACTAATGAAAAACTGTTTTTT. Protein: CASSPFPPRTNEKLFF.

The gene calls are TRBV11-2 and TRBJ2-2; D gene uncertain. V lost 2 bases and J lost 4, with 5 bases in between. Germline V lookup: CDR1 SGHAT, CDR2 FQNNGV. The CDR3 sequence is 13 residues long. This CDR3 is CASSLISTGELFF. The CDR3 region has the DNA TGTGCCAGCAGCTTAATCTCCACCGGGGAGCTGTTTTTT.

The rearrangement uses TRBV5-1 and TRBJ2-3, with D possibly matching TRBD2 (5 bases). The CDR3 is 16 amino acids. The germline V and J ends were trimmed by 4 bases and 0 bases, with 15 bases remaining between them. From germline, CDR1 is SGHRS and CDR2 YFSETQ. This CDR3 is CASSDPGSPSTDTQYF. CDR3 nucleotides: TGCGCCAGCAGCGACCCGGGGAGCCCTAGCACAGATACGCAGTATTTT. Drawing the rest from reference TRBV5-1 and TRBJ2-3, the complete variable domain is KAGVTQTPRYLIKTRGQQVTLSCSPISGHRSVSWYQQTPGQGLQFLFEYFSETQRNKGNFPGRFSGRQFSNSRSEMNVSTLELGDSALYLCASSDPGSPSTDTQYFGPGTRLTVL.

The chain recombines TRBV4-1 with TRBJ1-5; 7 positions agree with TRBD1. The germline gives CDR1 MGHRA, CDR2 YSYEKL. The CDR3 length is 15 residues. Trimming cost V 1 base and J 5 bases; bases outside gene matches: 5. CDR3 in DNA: TGCGCCAGCAGCCAAGGGGACAGAGGAGATCAGCCCCAGCATTTT. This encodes CASSQGDRGDQPQHF.

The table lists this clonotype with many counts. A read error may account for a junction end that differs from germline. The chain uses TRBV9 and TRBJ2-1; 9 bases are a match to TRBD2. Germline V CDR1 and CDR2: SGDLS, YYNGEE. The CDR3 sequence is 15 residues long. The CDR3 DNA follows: TGTGCCAGCAGTGTAGCGGGGGCCTCCTACAATGAGCAGTTCTTC. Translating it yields CASSVAGASYNEQFF.

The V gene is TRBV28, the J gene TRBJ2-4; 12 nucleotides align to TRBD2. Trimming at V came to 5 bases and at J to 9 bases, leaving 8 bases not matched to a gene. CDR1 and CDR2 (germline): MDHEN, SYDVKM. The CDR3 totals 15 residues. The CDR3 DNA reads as TGTGCCAGCAGTGCTAGCGGGGGGGCCGAGATCATTCAGTACTTC. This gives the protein CASSASGGAEIIQYF.